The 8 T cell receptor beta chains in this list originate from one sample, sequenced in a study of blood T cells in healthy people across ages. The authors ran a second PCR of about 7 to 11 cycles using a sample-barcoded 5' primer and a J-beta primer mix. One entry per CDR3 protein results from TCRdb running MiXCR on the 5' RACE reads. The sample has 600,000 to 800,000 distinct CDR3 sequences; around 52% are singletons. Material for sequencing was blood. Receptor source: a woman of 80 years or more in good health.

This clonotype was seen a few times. This chain's CDR3 is CASSEEGVVSTEAFF. CDR3 bases: TGTGCCAGCAGCGAGGAGGGGGTCGTGAGCACTGAAGCTTTCTTT. The chain has TRBV9 and TRBJ1-1, with D maybe TRBD1 (6 bases). V was cut by 3 bases and J by 4 bases, with 16 bases left in between. Germline V lookup: CDR1 SGDLS, CDR2 YYNGEE. The CDR3 is 15 residues long.

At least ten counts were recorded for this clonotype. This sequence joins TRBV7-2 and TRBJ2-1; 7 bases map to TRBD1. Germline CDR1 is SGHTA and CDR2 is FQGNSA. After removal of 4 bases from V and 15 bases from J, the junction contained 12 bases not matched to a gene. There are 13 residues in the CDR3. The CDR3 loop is CASSWKDRARRFF. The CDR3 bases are TGTGCCAGCAGCTGGAAAGACAGGGCCAGGCGGTTCTTC.

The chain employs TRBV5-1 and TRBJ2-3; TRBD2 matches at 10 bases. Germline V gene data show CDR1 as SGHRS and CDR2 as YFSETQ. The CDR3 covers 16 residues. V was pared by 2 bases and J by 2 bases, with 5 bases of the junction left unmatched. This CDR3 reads CASSFSGTSVTDTQYF. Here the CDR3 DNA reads TGCGCCAGCAGCTTTTCCGGGACTAGCGTCACAGATACGCAGTATTTT.

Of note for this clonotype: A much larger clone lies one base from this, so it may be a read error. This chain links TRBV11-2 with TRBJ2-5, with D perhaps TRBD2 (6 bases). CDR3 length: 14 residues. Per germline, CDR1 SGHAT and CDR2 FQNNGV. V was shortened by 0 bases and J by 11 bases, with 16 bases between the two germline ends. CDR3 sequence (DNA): TGTGCCAGCAGCTTAGAGAAGGGAGGTCGAAAGCAGTACTTC. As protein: CASSLEKGGRKQYF.

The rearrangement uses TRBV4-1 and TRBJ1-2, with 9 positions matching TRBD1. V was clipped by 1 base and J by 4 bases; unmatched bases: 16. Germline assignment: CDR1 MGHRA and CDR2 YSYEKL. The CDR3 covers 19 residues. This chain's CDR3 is CASSQGQVSGTGGPYGYTF. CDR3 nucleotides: TGCGCCAGCAGCCAAGGTCAAGTGAGTGGAACAGGGGGCCCCTATGGCTACACCTTC.

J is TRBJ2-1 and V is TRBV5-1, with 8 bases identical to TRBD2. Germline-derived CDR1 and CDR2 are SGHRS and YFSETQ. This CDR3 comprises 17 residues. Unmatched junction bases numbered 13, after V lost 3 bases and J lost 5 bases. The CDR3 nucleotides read TGCGCCAGCAGCTCCCTCTTTCGCGGGGGGCTTGACAATGAGCAGTTCTTC. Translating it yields CASSSLFRGGLDNEQFF.

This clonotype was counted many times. CDR3: CSASPPASGSTDTQYF. DNA of the CDR3: TGCAGTGCTAGCCCCCCTGCTAGCGGTAGCACAGATACGCAGTATTTT. The gene calls are TRBV20-1 and TRBJ2-3, with 7 bases fitting TRBD2. The CDR3 is 16 amino acids. Looked up from germline, CDR1 is DFQATT and CDR2 is SNEGSKA (reference sequence). J gave up 0 bases and V 3 bases, and 9 bases lay outside the gene matches.

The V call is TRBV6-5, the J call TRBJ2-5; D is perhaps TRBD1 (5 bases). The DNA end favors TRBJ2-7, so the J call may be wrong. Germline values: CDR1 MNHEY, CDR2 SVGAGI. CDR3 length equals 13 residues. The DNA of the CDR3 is TGTGCCAGCAGCAACAGACAGTCCTACGAGCAGTACTTC. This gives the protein CASSNRQSYEQYF.